Below, 26 T cell receptor beta chains from the same sample are listed, as sequenced in a study of T-cell reconstitution after alpha-beta-depleted transplantation in children. TCRbeta library preparation incorporated unique molecular identifiers. TCRdb recomputed calls from the PCR reads with MiXCR, one row per CDR3 protein. Here the sample spans some 500,000 distinct CDR3 sequences, roughly 18% being singletons. The source material was PBMCs from the stem cell graft donor, sampled from the stem cell graft. The receptors shown here come from a human donor who donated a stem cell graft to a child with acute lymphoblastic leukemia.

The chain joins TRBV18 to TRBJ2-1; D may be TRBD2 (5 bases). The ends were cut back, 2 bases at V and 10 bases at J, with 9 bases in the middle. Germline loops: CDR1 KGHSH, CDR2 LQKENI. This CDR3 comprises 12 residues. Here the CDR3 reads CASSPEGIEQFF. CDR3 DNA sequence: TGTGCCAGCTCACCAGAGGGAATCGAGCAGTTCTTC.

The chain joins TRBV3-1 to TRBJ2-5; the D is unclear. Trimming left V 0 bases short and J 0 bases short, with 14 bases between. Germline CDR1 LGHDT, CDR2 YNNKEL (reference sequence). The CDR3 runs 17 residues. The CDR3 nucleotides are TGTGCCAGCAGCCAAGAACCGTCTGACAAGGACCAAGAGACCCAGTACTTC. It yields the protein CASSQEPSDKDQETQYF.

V is TRBV2 and J is TRBJ1-5; 12 bases are shared with TRBD1. This CDR3 region has 18 residues. CDR1 SNHLY and CDR2 FYNNEI come from the germline V gene. Germline trimming cut 7 bases from V and 2 bases from J; bases unmatched to any gene: 12. The CDR3 loop is CASTERGTGGGCNQPQHF. The CDR3 region has the DNA TGTGCCAGCACCGAGAGGGGGACAGGGGGCGGTTGCAATCAGCCCCAGCATTTT.

The rearrangement joins TRBV24-1 to TRBJ2-5; the D gene is possibly TRBD2 (7 bases). V lost 6 bases, J lost 2 bases, and 15 bases lay in between. Per the germline V gene, CDR1 is KGHDR and CDR2 is SFDVKD. The CDR3 covers 15 residues. The DNA for the CDR3 is TGTGCCACCAGTTCTCCGAGGGGGGGGCAAGAGACCCAGTACTTC. This sequence encodes CATSSPRGGQETQYF.

A few counts support this clonotype. The rearrangement uses TRBV12-3 or TRBV12-4 and TRBJ1-4; 9 bases align to TRBD1. This CDR3 spans 17 amino acids. Trimming at V came to 4 bases and at J to 4 bases, leaving 10 bases not matched to a gene. The chain's CDR3 is CASSSGDRAGGNEKLFF. The DNA for the CDR3 is TGTGCCAGCAGTTCTGGGGACAGGGCGGGTGGTAATGAAAAACTGTTTTTT.

The gene calls are TRBV6-5 and TRBJ1-2; 9 bases map to TRBD1. The J segment lost 6 bases and the V segment lost 6 bases, leaving 8 bases of the junction unmatched. The germline gives CDR1 MNHEY, CDR2 SVGAGI. CDR3 size: 14 residues. In DNA form, the CDR3 reads TGTGCCAGCAGAGGGCCGGGACAGGGAAATGGCTACACCTTC. Its translation is CASRGPGQGNGYTF.

This clonotype was counted only a few times. The rearrangement joins TRBV12-3 or TRBV12-4 to TRBJ1-2; D unclear. The CDR3 length is 12 residues. The germline V and J ends were trimmed by 6 bases and 3 bases, with 8 bases remaining between them. CDR3 protein: CASSALDYGYTF. In nucleotides, the CDR3 is TGTGCCAGCAGCGCTCTCGACTATGGCTACACCTTC.

This clonotype was counted between two and nine times. The CDR3: CASSLSAGHYGYTF. The CDR3 coding sequence is TGTGCCAGCAGCTTAAGTGCAGGCCACTATGGCTACACCTTC. The V call is TRBV7-8, the J call TRBJ1-2; no clear D. Per germline, CDR1 SGHVS and CDR2 FQNEAQ. V was shortened by 2 bases and J by 3 bases, with 10 bases between the two germline ends. The CDR3 loop spans 14 amino acids.

The V call is TRBV5-1, the J call TRBJ2-7; tentative D call: TRBD2 (6 bases). Trimming left V 1 base short and J 6 bases short, with 17 bases between. Germline V CDR1 and CDR2: SGHRS, YFSETQ. The CDR3 consists of 15 residues. CDR3 coding DNA: TGCGCCAGCAGCTTGATCGACAGTTCGGGAGCCGAGCAGTACTTC. Translated: CASSLIDSSGAEQYF.

This clonotype was detected a few times. This CDR3 is CASSHGLAGPYNEQFF. In nucleotides, the CDR3 is TGCGCCAGCAGCCACGGACTAGCGGGACCCTACAATGAGCAGTTCTTC. The J gene is TRBJ2-1, the V gene TRBV4-1, with 12 bases that match TRBD2. The CDR3 extends over 16 amino acids. The V gene end was trimmed by 3 bases and the J gene end by 2 bases; junction bases not matched to a gene: 2. Germline lookup yields CDR1 MGHRA and CDR2 YSYEKL.

This clonotype was counted between two and nine times. V gene TRBV4-2 combines with J gene TRBJ1-1; TRBD1 might be the D (5 bases). There are 15 residues in the CDR3. V shed 4 bases and J shed 1 base, with 13 bases lying between them. Germline lookup yields CDR1 LGHNA and CDR2 YNFKEQ. CDR3 sequence (DNA): TGTGCCAGCAGCCTTTCGGGGGTCCCGAACACTGAAGCTTTCTTT. It yields the protein CASSLSGVPNTEAFF.

There are a few counts of this clonotype. V usage is TRBV5-1 and J usage is TRBJ2-3; 9 bases are a match to TRBD2. Trimming at V came to 1 base and at J to 2 bases, leaving 2 bases not matched to a gene. The CDR3 sequence is 15 residues long. Germline CDR1 is SGHRS and CDR2 is YFSETQ. The CDR3 sequence is CASSLTSGFTDTQYF. In DNA, the CDR3 is TGCGCCAGCAGCTTGACTAGCGGGTTCACAGATACGCAGTATTTT.

The chain has TRBV12-3 or TRBV12-4 and TRBJ2-1; possible D gene TRBD1, 6 bases. The CDR3 loop spans 16 amino acids. Trimming shortened V by 4 bases and J by 6 bases, and 19 bases separated the two germline ends. This CDR3 is CASSSPGTTELNEQFF. The CDR3 DNA reads TGTGCCAGCAGTTCCCCCGGGACAACCGAGCTCAATGAGCAGTTCTTC.

This clonotype was observed a handful of times. The chain has TRBV20-1 and TRBJ2-1; perhaps TRBD2 as D (6 bases). The CDR3 length is 14 residues. Trimming pared 5 bases from V and 4 bases from J, leaving 15 bases between. The germline V gene has CDR1 DFQATT and CDR2 SNEGSKA (reference sequence). CDR3 in amino acids: CSARRIAEYNEQFF. In DNA form, the CDR3 reads TGCAGTGCTCGCCGGATAGCGGAATACAATGAGCAGTTCTTC.

This clonotype was observed a few times. This chain uses TRBV2 with TRBJ1-3; maybe TRBD1 (5 bases). This CDR3 has 15 amino acids. Germline V gene data show CDR1 as SNHLY and CDR2 as FYNNEI. V shed 6 bases and J shed 0 bases, with 12 bases lying between them. This CDR3 is CASRGTFSSGNTIYF. CDR3 sequence (DNA): TGTGCCAGCAGGGGGACTTTCTCCTCTGGAAACACCATATATTTT.

The CDR3 loop is CASSQFGTGGLLVQPQHF. DNA of the CDR3: TGTGCCAGCAGCCAGTTTGGGACAGGGGGCTTGCTGGTCCAGCCCCAGCATTTT. V gene TRBV11-1 combines with J gene TRBJ1-5; 12 nucleotides align to TRBD1. The trim removed 5 bases at V and 7 bases at J, leaving 15 bases unmatched. CDR1 is SGHAT and CDR2 is FQDESV in the germline V gene (reference sequence). The CDR3 contains 18 residues.

The chain carries TRBV12-3 or TRBV12-4 and TRBJ2-2, with D maybe TRBD2 (5 bases). This CDR3 has 16 amino acids. Deletions cut 2 bases from V and 1 base from J, with 11 bases between. CDR3 loop: CASSLRGRKNTGELFF. The CDR3 bases are TGTGCCAGCAGTTTACGGGGTCGAAAGAACACCGGGGAGCTGTTTTTT.

This clonotype has just a few counts. The chain links TRBV7-2 to TRBJ2-7; D may match TRBD1 or TRBD2 (5 bases each). Germline values: CDR1 SGHTA, CDR2 FQGNSA. The CDR3 spans 17 residues. Trimming cost V 2 bases and J 5 bases, with 22 bases left between them. Here the CDR3 DNA reads TGTGCCAGCAGCTTATCGGGGAAGGGACGCCCTCGCCACGAGCAGTACTTC. Translated, it gives CASSLSGKGRPRHEQYF. Supplemented by reference TRBV7-2 and TRBJ2-7, the full variable domain reads GAGVSQSPSNKVTEKGKDVELRCDPISGHTALYWYRQSLGQGLEFLIYFQGNSAPDKSGLPSDRFSAERTGGSVSTLTIQRTQQEDSAVYLCASSLSGKGRPRHEQYFGPGTRLTVT.

This clonotype was recorded a few times. The chain employs TRBV7-9 and TRBJ2-2; D is unresolved. Trimming left V 0 bases short and J 1 base short, with 6 bases between. Germline loops: CDR1 SEHNR, CDR2 FQNEAQ (reference sequence). The CDR3 has 15 amino acids. CDR3 DNA sequence: TGTGCCAGCAGCTTAGCGCGCGGGAACACCGGGGAGCTGTTTTTT. Protein product: CASSLARGNTGELFF.

This sequence joins TRBV7-3 and TRBJ2-1, with 7 bases matching TRBD2. CDR1 SGHTA and CDR2 FQGTGA come from the germline V gene. This CDR3 has 19 residues. V dropped 5 bases and J dropped 0; count of bases not matched to a gene: 16. The CDR3 loop is CASSQSRGLAGSSYNEQFF. CDR3 nucleotide sequence: TGTGCCAGCAGCCAATCCCGGGGGTTAGCGGGTAGCTCCTACAATGAGCAGTTCTTC.

The V gene is TRBV5-1, the J gene TRBJ2-7, with D perhaps matching TRBD1 (7 bases). V lost 3 bases, J lost 6 bases, and 16 bases lay in between. Germline V gives CDR1 SGHRS, CDR2 YFSETQ. This CDR3 contains 14 residues. CDR3 DNA: TGCGCCAGCAGCTCGCCGGGGGCAGGGGGCGAGCAGTACTTC. It is translated as CASSSPGAGGEQYF.

The chain carries TRBV9 and TRBJ2-1; 8 nucleotides agree with TRBD1. V was clipped by 5 bases and J by 5 bases; unmatched bases: 12. Germline V gene lookup returns CDR1 SGDLS and CDR2 YYNGEE. There are 16 residues in the CDR3. For the CDR3, the DNA is TGTGCCAGCAGTTTCCCCCGGGACAGGCCTAACAATGAGCAGTTCTTC. Its protein product is CASSFPRDRPNNEQFF.

V is TRBV4-1 and J is TRBJ2-1; D gene ambiguous. The CDR3 length is 16 residues. CDR1 is MGHRA and CDR2 is YSYEKL in the germline V gene. The germline V and J ends were trimmed by 3 bases and 0 bases, with 12 bases remaining between them. CDR3 protein: CASSQGRAYSYNEQFF. CDR3 DNA sequence: TGCGCCAGCAGCCAGGGCAGAGCTTACTCCTACAATGAGCAGTTCTTC.

This clonotype was recorded a few times. This chain connects TRBV6-5 to TRBJ2-1; D may match TRBD1 or TRBD2 (7 bases each). CDR1 is MNHEY, CDR2 SVGAGI, per germline. The CDR3 has 18 residues. The germline V and J ends were trimmed by 2 bases and 2 bases, with 19 bases remaining between them. The CDR3 nucleotides are TGTGCCAGCAGTTACAGGTTGGGAGGGCAGGGGGCCTACAATGAGCAGTTCTTC. This encodes CASSYRLGGQGAYNEQFF.

The CDR3 coding sequence is TGTGCCAGCAGCGTAGCAGGGAACAACGTCGATACGCAGTATTTT. This translates into CASSVAGNNVDTQYF. The V and J genes are TRBV9 and TRBJ2-3; the D gene is possibly TRBD1 (5 bases). There are 15 residues in the CDR3. Between the trimmed V and J ends, which lost 0 bases and 6 bases, there was a span of 14 bases. Per the germline V gene, CDR1 is SGDLS and CDR2 is YYNGEE. Variable domain in full (rest from reference TRBV9 and TRBJ2-3): DSGVTQTPKHLITATGQRVTLRCSPRSGDLSVYWYQQSLDQGLQFLIQYYNGEERAKGNILERFSAQQFPDLHSELNLSSLELGDSALYFCASSVAGNNVDTQYFGPGTRLTVL.

The chain is built from TRBV3-1 and TRBJ2-7; 12 nucleotides agree with TRBD2. CDR3 length: 17 residues. Looked up from germline, CDR1 is LGHDT and CDR2 is YNNKEL (reference sequence). V trimming: 4 bases; J trimming: 0 bases; junction bases outside the gene matches: 7. CDR3: CASSRGTSGWLSYEQYF. The CDR3 DNA sequence: TGTGCCAGCAGCCGAGGGACTAGCGGGTGGCTCTCCTACGAGCAGTACTTC.